This TCR beta chain was retrieved from a study of spatial heterogeneity in lung cancer (dated by TCRdb to the late 2010s). A note on the overall study: Beta-chain transcripts were consistently detected in greater numbers than alpha-chain transcripts, which likely reflects a higher abundance of beta-chain transcripts. The study linked features of the TCR repertoire to counts of nonsynonymous mutations, which were determined by whole-exome sequencing of tumor tissue. Both alpha and beta chains were TCR-sequenced in samples taken at surgery, namely 220 tumor regions, around 64 matched nontumor lung samples and about 58 PBMC samples. In the raw uncorrected reads, each unique combination of TCR and UMI appeared more than ten times on average. TCR alpha and beta repertoires were quantitatively compared across multiple tumor regions, matched nontumor lung and blood in non-small cell lung cancer. Summary of the overall study and its limitations: Additional single-cell paired TCR alpha and beta sequencing was considered necessary to confirm, at a functional level, the hypothesis that regional TCRs recognize regional mutations.

The protocol used for the library was 5' RACE. The run used a NextSeq 500. In the TCR library protocol, a unique molecular identifier was attached to each TCR cDNA molecule so that PCR and sequencing errors could be corrected. The paper's processing steps were these. TCR identification, UMI-based error correction and CDR3 extraction were all carried out with Decombinator tools. Expanded TCRs were defined as those above a frequency of 2 per 1,000, corresponding to the top 1% of the tumor frequency distribution. Renyi diversity was calculated using the R vegan package after each repertoire was subsampled 100 times to 5,000 TCRs. CDR3 similarity networks were built from amino acid triplet string-kernel similarity, connecting CDR3s with pairwise similarity above 0.82. TCRdb reprocessing: public reads trimmed at Q25 with fastp, clones called with MiXCR, in-frame beta chains kept. CDR3 protein sequences are deduplicated, and each keeps its most common genes and DNA. TCRdb's processing, not the authors' own work, is the source of the V and J calls. This sample has 30,000 to 40,000 distinct CDR3 sequences in its table, and approximately 3% of those were observed once. The top ten clonotypes cover 35% to 40% of the sample.

Read against the paper, the sample's time point label means: sample taken at primary tumor resection. Samples were obtained from over 70 patients with early-stage, untreated non-small cell lung cancer from the lung TRACERx cohort. For TCR sequencing, whole RNA was extracted from tumor and nontumor lung tissue, or from cryopreserved PBMC samples, and no cell sorting was done. Patients were selected for TCR sequencing only if sufficient RNA was available from at least two tumor regions. A lung pathologist reviewed the tumor and adjacent nontumor lung specimens before the specimens were selected. Germline trimming amounts to 5 bases on V and 4 bases on J, with 3 as the count of junction bases outside the gene matches. CDR1 and CDR2, per the germline V gene (reference sequence), are DFQATT and SNEGSKA. Counted from cysteine to phenylalanine, this CDR3 has 12 amino acids. Just the 36-base CDR3 DNA is kept, in frame starting at base 1.

Ten or more counts support this clonotype. Its antigen is currently not known. No much larger clone is present one base from it, and per-base qualities are unavailable. The chain employs TRBV20-1 and TRBJ1-1; TRBD1 matches 8 bases in the middle. This sequence was found in a male donor with early-stage non-small cell lung cancer. The sequenced sample was normal lung tissue next to the tumor, obtained at surgery. The nucleotide sequence is given as TGCAGTGCTCGACAGGGGCCCACTGAAGCTTTCTTT. Its product reads: CSARQGPTEAFF.